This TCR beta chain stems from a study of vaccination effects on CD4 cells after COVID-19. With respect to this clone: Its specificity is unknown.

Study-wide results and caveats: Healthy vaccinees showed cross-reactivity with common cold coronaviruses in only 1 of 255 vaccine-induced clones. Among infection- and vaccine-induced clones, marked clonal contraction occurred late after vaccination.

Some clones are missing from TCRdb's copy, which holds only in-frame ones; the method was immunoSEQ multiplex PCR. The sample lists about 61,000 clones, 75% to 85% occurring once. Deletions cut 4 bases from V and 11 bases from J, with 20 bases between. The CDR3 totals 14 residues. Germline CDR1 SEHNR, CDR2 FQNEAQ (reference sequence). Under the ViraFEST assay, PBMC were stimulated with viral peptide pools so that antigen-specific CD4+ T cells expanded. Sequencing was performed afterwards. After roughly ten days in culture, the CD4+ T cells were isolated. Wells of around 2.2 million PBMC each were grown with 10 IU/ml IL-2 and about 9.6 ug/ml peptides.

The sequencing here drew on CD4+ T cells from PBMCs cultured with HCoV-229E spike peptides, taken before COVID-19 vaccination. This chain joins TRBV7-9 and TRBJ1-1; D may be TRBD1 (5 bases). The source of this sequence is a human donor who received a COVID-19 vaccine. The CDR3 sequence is CASSSNGRLGGAFF. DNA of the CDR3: TGTGCCAGCAGCTCAAACGGAAGGCTCGGGGGGGCTTTCTTT.